The clone carrying this T cell receptor beta chain was observed at least ten times. Unmatched junction bases numbered 10, after V lost 2 bases and J lost 1 base. Germline CDR1 SGHDT, CDR2 YYEEEE. The CDR3 is 17 amino acids. Amplification of the TCR beta CDR3 regions used RNA transcripts (as template). An initial RT-PCR round employing HTBI primers preceded a second-round multiplex PCR. TCRdb reprocessed the multiplex PCR reads via MiXCR and lists one record per CDR3 protein. The sample lists some 520,000 distinct CDR3 sequences, around an eighth occurring once. Pregnant or lactating patients and those with other autoimmune diseases or uncontrolled infections were excluded. The data are from a study of Graves' ophthalmopathy and Graves' hyperthyroidism.

The receptor comes from a woman aged 30 to 39 with Graves' ophthalmopathy. Sample: blood. This chain connects TRBV5-6 to TRBJ1-1; 8 bases map to TRBD1. This CDR3 is CASSLKRTGRENTEAFF. The CDR3 nucleotides read TGTGCCAGCAGCTTAAAAAGGACAGGGCGTGAGAACACTGAAGCTTTCTTT.